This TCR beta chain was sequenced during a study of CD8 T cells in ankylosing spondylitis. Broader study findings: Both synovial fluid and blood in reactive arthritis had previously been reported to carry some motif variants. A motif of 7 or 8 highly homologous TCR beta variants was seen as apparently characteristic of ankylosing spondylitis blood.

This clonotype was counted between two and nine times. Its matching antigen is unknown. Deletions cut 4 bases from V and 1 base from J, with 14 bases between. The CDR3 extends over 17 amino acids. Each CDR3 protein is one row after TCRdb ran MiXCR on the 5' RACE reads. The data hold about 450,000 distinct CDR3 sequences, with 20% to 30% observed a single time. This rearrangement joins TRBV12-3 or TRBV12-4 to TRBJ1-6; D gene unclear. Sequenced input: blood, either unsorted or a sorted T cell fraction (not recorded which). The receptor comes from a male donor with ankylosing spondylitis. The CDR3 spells CASSSRGVRSYNSPLHF. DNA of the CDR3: TGTGCCAGCAGTTCGCGGGGAGTACGGTCCTATAATTCACCCCTCCACTTT.